The clone carrying this TCR beta chain turned up a few times. Its specificity is not known. These data originate in a study of T cell repertoires in cytomegalovirus infection. Study as a whole: Selected CMV epitopes included recently identified HLA-C-restricted ones as well as well-studied HLA-B-restricted ones. Shared public TCR beta signatures pointed to both CMV infection and a matching HLA type. General study points: Clonotype analysis showed dominance of the ex vivo response by HLA-C-restricted CMV-specific TCR beta clonotypes.

MiXCR, applied by TCRdb to the reads, yields one record per CDR3 protein. The table lists a few hundred thousand distinct CDR3 sequences, under 45% of them singletons. CDR1 LNHDA and CDR2 SQIVND come from the germline V gene (reference sequence). J was trimmed by 3 bases and V by 11 bases; bases with no gene match: 10. The length of the CDR3 is 15 residues. Sample: cultured PBMCs, taken from culture after CMV antigen stimulation. The source is a human donor in good health (CMV status not recorded). Some clones in this sample may be carry-over from other donors' samples. The chain couples TRBV19 to TRBJ2-3; TRBD2 aligns across 11 bases. DNA for the CDR3: TGTGCCTCGAGAGCACTAGCGGGAGTTACAGATACGCAGTATTTT. It codes for CASRALAGVTDTQYF.